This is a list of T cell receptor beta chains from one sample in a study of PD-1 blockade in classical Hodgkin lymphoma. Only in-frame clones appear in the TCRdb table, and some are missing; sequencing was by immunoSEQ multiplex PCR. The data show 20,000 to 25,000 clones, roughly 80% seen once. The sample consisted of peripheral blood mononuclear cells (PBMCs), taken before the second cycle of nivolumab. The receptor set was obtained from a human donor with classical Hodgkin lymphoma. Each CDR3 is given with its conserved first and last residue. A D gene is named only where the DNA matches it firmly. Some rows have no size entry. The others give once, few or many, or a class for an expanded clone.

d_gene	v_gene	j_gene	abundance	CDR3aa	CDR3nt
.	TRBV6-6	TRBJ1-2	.	CASRPSGGAYGYTF	TGTGCCAGCAGACCGAGTGGTGGAGCCTATGGCTACACCTTC
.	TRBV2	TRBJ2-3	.	CASNQGPDTQYF	TGTGCCAGCAACCAGGGTCCAGATACGCAGTATTTT
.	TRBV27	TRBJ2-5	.	CASSPGGEETQYF	TGTGCCAGCAGCCCCGGGGGTGAAGAGACCCAGTACTTC
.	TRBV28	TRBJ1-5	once	CASSPPREPQHF	TGTGCCAGCAGCCCTCCCCGGGAGCCCCAGCATTTT
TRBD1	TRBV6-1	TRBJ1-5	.	CASSGDRGGGQPQHF	TGTGCCAGCAGTGGCGACAGGGGCGGCGGTCAGCCCCAGCATTTT
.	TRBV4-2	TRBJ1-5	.	CASSQDQDGNQPQHF	TGTGCCAGCAGCCAAGATCAGGACGGAAATCAGCCCCAGCATTTT
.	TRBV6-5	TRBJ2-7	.	CASRAGLPDEQYF	TGTGCCAGCAGGGCGGGACTTCCGGACGAGCAGTACTTC
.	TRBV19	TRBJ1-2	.	CASSIASGSSYGYTF	TGTGCCAGTAGTATAGCTTCGGGTAGTAGCTATGGCTACACCTTC
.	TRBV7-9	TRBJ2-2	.	CASSLDGGELFF	TGTGCCAGCAGCTTAGATGGCGGGGAGCTGTTTTTT
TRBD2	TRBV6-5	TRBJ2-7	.	CASRLGGEPAYEQYF	TGTGCCAGCCGCTTGGGGGGGGAACCTGCCTACGAGCAGTACTTC
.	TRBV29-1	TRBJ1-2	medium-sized	CSVEPWGNYGYTF	TGCAGCGTTGAGCCATGGGGAAACTATGGCTACACCTTC
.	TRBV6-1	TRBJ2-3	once	CASRQGPFTDTQYF	TGTGCCAGCAGACAGGGCCCGTTCACAGATACGCAGTATTTT
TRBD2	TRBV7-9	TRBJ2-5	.	CASSLSLGTSGNQYF	TGTGCCAGCAGCTTAAGTTTAGGGACTAGCGGTAATCAGTACTTC
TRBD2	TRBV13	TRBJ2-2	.	CASSLPRASGTGELFF	TGTGCCAGCAGCTTACCCCGGGCTAGCGGGACCGGGGAGCTGTTTTTT
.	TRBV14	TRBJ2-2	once	CASSQGIIRNTGELFF	TGTGCCAGCAGCCAAGGAATTATCCGGAACACCGGGGAGCTGTTTTTT
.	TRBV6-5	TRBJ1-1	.	CASSYVQNTEAFF	TGTGCCAGCAGTTACGTACAGAACACTGAAGCTTTCTTT
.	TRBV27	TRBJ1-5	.	CASSLRVYQPQHF	TGTGCCAGCAGTTTAAGGGTATATCAGCCCCAGCATTTT
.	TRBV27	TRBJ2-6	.	CASSQTGPSGANVLTF	TGTGCCAGCAGTCAGACCGGTCCGTCTGGGGCCAACGTCCTGACTTTC
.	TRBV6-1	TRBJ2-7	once	CASRETYEQYF	TGTGCCAGCAGGGAAACGTACGAGCAGTACTTC
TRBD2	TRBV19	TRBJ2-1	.	CASSIGRGRINEQFF	TGTGCCAGTAGTATTGGGCGCGGGAGGATAAATGAGCAGTTCTTC
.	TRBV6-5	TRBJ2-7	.	CASSYSRGYEQYF	TGTGCCAGCAGTTACTCGAGGGGGTACGAGCAGTACTTC
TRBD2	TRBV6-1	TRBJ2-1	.	CASTAGLGHDEQFF	TGTGCCAGCACCGCAGGACTAGGACACGATGAGCAGTTCTTC
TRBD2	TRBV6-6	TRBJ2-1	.	CASSYGLAGANEQFF	TGTGCCAGCAGTTACGGGCTAGCGGGAGCCAATGAGCAGTTCTTC
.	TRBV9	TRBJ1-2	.	CASSVTHHGRGYTF	TGTGCCAGCAGCGTAACCCATCACGGACGTGGCTACACCTTC
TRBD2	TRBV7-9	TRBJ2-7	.	CASSVSSGEYEQYF	TGTGCCAGCAGCGTTTCTAGCGGAGAGTACGAGCAGTACTTC
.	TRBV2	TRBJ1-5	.	CASGRQSNQPQHF	TGTGCCAGCGGAAGACAGAGCAATCAGCCCCAGCATTTT
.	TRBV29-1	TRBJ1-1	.	CSVDRGTEAFF	TGCAGCGTTGATCGGGGCACTGAAGCTTTCTTT